The present entry profiles one T cell receptor beta chain with its context. This clone showed up just once. Its antigen is currently not known. Base qualities were left out, and no much larger clone turns up one base away. The entry originates in a study of T cell responses to AZD1222 COVID-19 vaccine (dated by TCRdb to the early 2020s). Background on the whole study: AZD1222 recipients whose second dose came at about 4 weeks and those whose second dose came at about 12 weeks were combined into one group, since spike-specific TCR depth and breadth did not differ between the two schedules. A total of 230 to 250 trial participants underwent TCR sequencing, of whom about 200 had received two doses of AZD1222 and around 25 had received two doses of the MenACWY control vaccine. Enrollment into the trials was organized by age into subgroups of 18-55, 56-69 and 70-plus years, and those subgroups contained roughly 150, 30 and 60 TCR-sequenced participants, respectively. General findings and caveats noted by the study authors: Because no day 14 peak-response samples were available, the repertoires could be characterized only after the peak T cell response. Spike-specific TCR breadth and depth rose significantly after two AZD1222 doses compared with day 0 and with MenACWY recipients. Conclusions about previously exposed vaccinees are limited, since just a handful of AZD1222 recipients were seropositive for SARS-CoV-2 at baseline. Most participants were white British and females outnumbered males, and the authors suggested that clonal diversity may have been underestimated. Reportedly, close to half of the unique spike-specific TCRs recognized epitopes lying outside the regions that are mutated in the B.1.351 and B.1.1.7 variants. In the small 56-69-year group, the increase in depth fell short of significance, most likely because of low power. The vaccine-associated CD4 TCRs covered the entire spike protein, and the dominant responses fell in regions 160-218 and 743-854.

The CDR3 regions of human TCRbeta chains were analyzed by immunosequencing. The original pipeline was this. TCRs in the repertoires were matched against a reference library of SARS-CoV-2-specific TCRs that had been generated with the MIRA antigen-specificity platform. Breadth meant the fraction of unique TCRs that were SARS-CoV-2-associated, whereas depth meant the fraction of total T cells that were SARS-CoV-2-associated. Using the MIRA data, every spike-specific TCR was mapped to the spike region that the TCR reacted to and assigned to either a CD4 or a CD8 class. Log10-transformed breadth and depth values were compared by one-way ANOVA with Sidak's multiple comparisons tests. TCRdb's version of the immuneACCESS table is confined to in-frame rearrangements and falls short of the full clone set. An unresolved V gene accounts for under half of the shortfall where checked; the remainder is of unknown origin. The V and J calls and clone size were taken over from that table, and D and trimming were inferred from the DNA. This sample gives fewer than 150,000 clones in total; around 87% of them show up just once. The top ten constitute approximately 1.4% of the sample.

Reading the label with the study, this specimen's time point is: baseline before first vaccination. The vaccinee samples were drawn from two UK trials, COV001 and COV002, one of which was a single-blind randomized controlled phase 2/3 trial testing AZD1222 (ChAdOx1 nCoV-19) in healthy adults. For TCRbeta chain sequencing, PBMC samples were collected from trial participants at day 0 and at day 28 after the second dose. According to the germline V gene (reference sequence), CDR1 reads SSHAT and CDR2 reads FNYEAQ. The CDR3 measures 14 amino acids from cysteine to phenylalanine. Here the CDR3 DNA is all that survives: 42 bases in frame from base 1. Trimming removed 1 base from V and 5 bases from J; the gene matches leave 1 base unexplained.

The chain is made from TRBV7-7 and TRBJ1-4, and TRBD1 aligns with 7 junction nucleotides. The sample in question was peripheral blood, obtained on day 0 of AZD1222 vaccination. This sequence originates from an adult in good health. The CDR3 protein is CASSLGGGNEKLFF. The nucleotides read TGTGCCAGCAGCTTAGGAGGGGGCAATGAAAAACTGTTTTTT.